This T cell receptor (beta chain) is from a study of response to subunit inactivated influenza vaccine. Study outcomes and limitations: Only a handful of new T cells, the authors suggested, are recruited with each seasonal influenza vaccination.

Germline V gene data show CDR1 as KGHSH and CDR2 as LQKENI. Between the trimmed V and J ends, which lost 3 bases and 1 base, there was a span of 9 bases. The CDR3 covers 15 residues. A note on this clonotype: The antigen remains undetermined.

TCRdb processed the RT-PCR reads anew with MiXCR; each CDR3 protein has one entry. The sample holds about 160,000 distinct CDR3 sequences, about 11% seen once. This clonotype was obtained from a man aged 45 to 65 who received an inactivated influenza vaccine. This chain links TRBV18 with TRBJ2-2, with D unresolved. The source was non-naive T cells sorted from PBMCs, collected 35 to 45 days after vaccination. As DNA, the CDR3 is TGTGCCAGCTCACCGTGGTCGGGGAACACCGGGGAGCTGTTTTTT. It codes for CASSPWSGNTGELFF.